These 10 T cell receptor beta chains were all obtained from the same sample, sequenced in a study of spatial heterogeneity in lung cancer. Time point defined: sample taken at primary tumor resection. Material for sequencing was whole RNA from tumor, nontumor lung or frozen PBMC, left unsorted. TCRdb used MiXCR to reprocess the 5' RACE reads, holding one entry per CDR3 protein. The sample holds 6,600 or so distinct CDR3 sequences; approximately 6% are singletons and the top ten take 7% to 9%. Sequencing was performed on normal lung tissue next to the tumor, taken at surgery. These receptors were obtained from a female donor with early-stage non-small cell lung cancer.

There are many counts of this clonotype. Little can be read into the size of this beta chain, an off-target read in a library designed for alpha chains. The V and J genes are TRBV30 and TRBJ1-2; D remains ambiguous. Trimming removed 4 bases from V and 3 bases from J, with 18 bases in between. Per the germline V gene, CDR1 is GTSNPN and CDR2 is SVGIG (reference sequence). The CDR3 consists of 15 residues. The CDR3 sequence: CAWTRSSRTYYGYTF. CDR3 DNA: TGTGCCTGGACTCGATCAAGCCGAACCTACTATGGCTACACCTTC.

This clonotype was observed a few times. Found in a library prepared for alpha chains, this beta chain is an off-target read, and its abundance has little meaning. For the CDR3, the DNA is TGCAGTGCTAGAGATGACGGGGATGGCTACACCTTC. Translating gives CSARDDGDGYTF. The rearrangement joins TRBV20-1 to TRBJ1-2; D remains unclear. Germline assignment: CDR1 DFQATT and CDR2 SNEGSKA (reference sequence). V lost 0 bases, J lost 6 bases, and 8 bases lay in between. The CDR3 extends over 12 amino acids.

This clonotype is medium-sized in the sample. This beta chain is a stray sequence in a library constructed for alpha chains; its clone size is not meaningful. V usage is TRBV5-1 and J usage is TRBJ1-2; D remains unclear. With 4 bases removed from V and 2 bases from J, the gap between germline ends came to 12 bases. The CDR3 runs 14 residues. From germline, CDR1 is SGHRS and CDR2 YFSETQ. CDR3 coding DNA: TGCGCCAGCAGCCCGGCAGAGGTCAACTATGGCTACACCTTC. It yields the protein CASSPAEVNYGYTF.

At least ten counts were recorded for this clonotype. For a library built for alpha chains, this beta chain is a stray read; little rests on its size. The V call is TRBV19, the J call TRBJ1-5; D might be TRBD1 (5 bases). V lost 7 bases, J lost 4 bases, and 14 bases lay in between. The V gene's germline CDR1 is LNHDA and CDR2 SQIVND (reference sequence). The CDR3 totals 14 residues. The CDR3 DNA sequence: TGTGCCAGTATGCGGGGGTTAGCAAATCAGCCCCAGCATTTT. Its protein is CASMRGLANQPQHF.

By frequency in the sample, this clonotype is medium-sized (0.01 to 0.1%). A library prepared for alpha chains yielded this beta chain as an off-target read; its size is of little meaning. The chain couples TRBV7-9 to TRBJ2-1; TRBD1 matches at 8 bases. The CDR3 is 16 residues long. Germline V gives CDR1 SEHNR, CDR2 FQNEAQ (reference sequence). V lost 3 bases to trimming and J lost 2 bases; unmatched junction nucleotides: 6. The CDR3 sequence is CASSFIDRGTYNEQFF. The CDR3 DNA reads TGTGCCAGCAGCTTCATTGACAGGGGCACCTACAATGAGCAGTTCTTC. The full variable domain, completed using reference TRBV7-9 and TRBJ2-1, is DTGVSQNPRHKITKRGQNVTFRCDPISEHNRLYWYRQTLGQGPEFLTYFQNEAQLEKSRLLSDRFSAERPKGSFSTLEIQRTEQGDSAMYLCASSFIDRGTYNEQFFGPGTRLTVL.

By sample share, this clonotype is medium-sized (0.01 to 0.1%). This beta chain lies outside the target of a library built for alpha chains; its clone size means little. The chain carries TRBV9 and TRBJ2-2, with TRBD2 matching 11 bases. Germline V gene data show CDR1 as SGDLS and CDR2 as YYNGEE. The CDR3 loop spans 17 amino acids. Losses at the gene ends were 0 bases for V and 4 bases for J; bases not matched to a gene: 5. For the CDR3, the DNA is TGTGCCAGCAGCGTAGGCCCCGGGACTAGCGGCACCGGGGAGCTGTTTTTT. It specifies CASSVGPGTSGTGELFF.

Judged by abundance, this clonotype is large. As an off-target read in a library built for alpha chains, this beta chain has a frequency of little significance. The chain has TRBV7-2 and TRBJ2-1; TRBD2 aligns across 11 bases. Losses at the gene ends were 0 bases for V and 6 bases for J; bases not matched to a gene: 7. This CDR3 contains 17 residues. CDR1 SGHTA and CDR2 FQGNSA come from the germline V gene. The CDR3 is CASSLAGGTSGTNEQFF. CDR3 bases: TGTGCCAGCAGCTTAGCAGGGGGGACTAGCGGCACCAATGAGCAGTTCTTC. Drawing the rest from reference TRBV7-2 and TRBJ2-1, the complete variable domain is GAGVSQSPSNKVTEKGKDVELRCDPISGHTALYWYRQSLGQGLEFLIYFQGNSAPDKSGLPSDRFSAERTGGSVSTLTIQRTQQEDSAVYLCASSLAGGTSGTNEQFFGPGTRLTVL.

By sample fraction, this clonotype is medium-sized. The library was designed around alpha chains, so this beta chain is a stray read whose abundance carries little weight. This chain joins TRBV19 and TRBJ2-5; 8 positions agree with TRBD1. The germline CDR1 and CDR2 sequences are LNHDA and SQIVND (reference sequence). This CDR3 is built from 17 residues. After removal of 4 bases from V and 5 bases from J, the junction contained 15 bases not matched to a gene. CDR3 DNA sequence: TGTGCCAGTAGTAACGGACAGGGTCAATTATTCGTGGAGACCCAGTACTTC. The encoded protein is CASSNGQGQLFVETQYF. Combining the CDR3 with reference TRBV19 and TRBJ2-5 gives the whole variable domain DGGITQSPKYLFRKEGQNVTLSCEQNLNHDAMYWYRQDPGQGLRLIYYSQIVNDFQKGDIAEGYSVSREKKESFPLTVTSAQKNPTAFYLCASSNGQGQLFVETQYFGPGTRLLVL.

This clonotype was detected many times. This beta chain lies outside the target of a library built for alpha chains; its clone size means little. J is TRBJ2-3 and V is TRBV20-1; TRBD2 might be the D (5 bases). Germline V gives CDR1 DFQATT, CDR2 SNEGSKA (reference sequence). Trimming took off 0 bases at V and 3 bases at J, with 10 bases between the two ends. The CDR3 length is 14 residues. CDR3 sequence: CSARDFRDTDTQYF. In nucleotides, the CDR3 is TGCAGTGCTAGAGATTTCCGGGATACAGATACGCAGTATTTT.

This clonotype was observed many times. Since it is a stray read in a library aimed at alpha chains, this beta chain has a size that is not meaningful. The chain combines TRBV3-1 with TRBJ2-1; D is undetermined. V was cut by 1 base and J by 5 bases, with 12 bases left in between. CDR3 length: 15 amino acids. Per germline, CDR1 LGHDT and CDR2 YNNKEL (reference sequence). In DNA, the CDR3 is TGTGCCAGCAGCCAAGTGGGGTTTGGGAACAATGAGCAGTTCTTC. Protein sequence: CASSQVGFGNNEQFF.